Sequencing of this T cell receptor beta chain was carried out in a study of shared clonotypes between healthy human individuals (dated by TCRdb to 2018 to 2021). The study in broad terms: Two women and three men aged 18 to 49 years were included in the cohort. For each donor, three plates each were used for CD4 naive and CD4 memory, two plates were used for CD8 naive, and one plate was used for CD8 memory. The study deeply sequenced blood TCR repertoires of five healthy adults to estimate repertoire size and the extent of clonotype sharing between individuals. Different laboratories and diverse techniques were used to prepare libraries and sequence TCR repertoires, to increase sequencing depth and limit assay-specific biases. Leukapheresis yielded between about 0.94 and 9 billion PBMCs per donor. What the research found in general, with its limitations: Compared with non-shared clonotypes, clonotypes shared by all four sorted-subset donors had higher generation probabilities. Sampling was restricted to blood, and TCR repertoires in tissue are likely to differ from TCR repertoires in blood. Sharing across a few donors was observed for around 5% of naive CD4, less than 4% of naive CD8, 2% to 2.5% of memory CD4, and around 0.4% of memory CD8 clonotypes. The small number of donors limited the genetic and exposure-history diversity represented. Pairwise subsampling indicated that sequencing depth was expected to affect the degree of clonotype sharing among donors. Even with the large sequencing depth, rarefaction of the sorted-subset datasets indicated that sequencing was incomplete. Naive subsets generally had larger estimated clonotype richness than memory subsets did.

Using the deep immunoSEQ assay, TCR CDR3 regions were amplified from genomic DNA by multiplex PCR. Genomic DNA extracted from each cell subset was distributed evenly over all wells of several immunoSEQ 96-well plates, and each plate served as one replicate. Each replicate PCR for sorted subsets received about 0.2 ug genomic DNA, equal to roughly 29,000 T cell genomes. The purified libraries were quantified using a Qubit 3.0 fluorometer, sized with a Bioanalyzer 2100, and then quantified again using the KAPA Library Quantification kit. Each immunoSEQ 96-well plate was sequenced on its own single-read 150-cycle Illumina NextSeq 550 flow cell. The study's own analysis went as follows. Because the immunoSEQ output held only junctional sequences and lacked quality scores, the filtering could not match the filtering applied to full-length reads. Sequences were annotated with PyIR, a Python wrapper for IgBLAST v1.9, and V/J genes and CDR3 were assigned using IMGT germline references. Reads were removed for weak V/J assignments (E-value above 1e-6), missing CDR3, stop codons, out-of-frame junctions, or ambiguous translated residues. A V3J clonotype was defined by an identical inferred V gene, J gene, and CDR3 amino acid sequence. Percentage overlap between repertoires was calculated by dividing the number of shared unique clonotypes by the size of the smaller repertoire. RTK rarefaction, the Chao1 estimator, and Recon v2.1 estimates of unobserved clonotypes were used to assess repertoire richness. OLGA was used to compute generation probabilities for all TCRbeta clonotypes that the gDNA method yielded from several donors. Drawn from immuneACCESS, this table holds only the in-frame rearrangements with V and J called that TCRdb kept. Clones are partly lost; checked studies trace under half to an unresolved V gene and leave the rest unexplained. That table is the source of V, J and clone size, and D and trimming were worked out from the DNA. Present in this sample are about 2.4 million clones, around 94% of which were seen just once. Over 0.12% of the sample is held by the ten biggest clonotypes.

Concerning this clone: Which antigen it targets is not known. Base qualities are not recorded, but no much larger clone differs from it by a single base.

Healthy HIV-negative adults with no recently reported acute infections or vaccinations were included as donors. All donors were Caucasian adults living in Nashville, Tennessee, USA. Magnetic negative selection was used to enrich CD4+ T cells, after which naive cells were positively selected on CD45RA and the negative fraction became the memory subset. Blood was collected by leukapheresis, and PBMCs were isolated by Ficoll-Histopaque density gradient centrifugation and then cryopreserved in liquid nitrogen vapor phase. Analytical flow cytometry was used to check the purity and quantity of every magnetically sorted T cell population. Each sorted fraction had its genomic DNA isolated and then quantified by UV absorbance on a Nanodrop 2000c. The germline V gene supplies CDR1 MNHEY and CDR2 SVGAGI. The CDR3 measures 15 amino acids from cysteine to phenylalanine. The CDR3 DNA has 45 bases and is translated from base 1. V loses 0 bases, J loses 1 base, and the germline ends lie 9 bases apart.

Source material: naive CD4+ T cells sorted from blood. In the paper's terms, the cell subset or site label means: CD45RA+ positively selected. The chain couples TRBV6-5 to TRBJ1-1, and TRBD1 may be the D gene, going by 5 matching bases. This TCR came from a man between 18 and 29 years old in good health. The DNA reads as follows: TGTGCCAGCAGTTACTCGGGGGGGAAGAACACTGAAGCTTTCTTT. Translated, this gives CASSYSGGKNTEAFF.